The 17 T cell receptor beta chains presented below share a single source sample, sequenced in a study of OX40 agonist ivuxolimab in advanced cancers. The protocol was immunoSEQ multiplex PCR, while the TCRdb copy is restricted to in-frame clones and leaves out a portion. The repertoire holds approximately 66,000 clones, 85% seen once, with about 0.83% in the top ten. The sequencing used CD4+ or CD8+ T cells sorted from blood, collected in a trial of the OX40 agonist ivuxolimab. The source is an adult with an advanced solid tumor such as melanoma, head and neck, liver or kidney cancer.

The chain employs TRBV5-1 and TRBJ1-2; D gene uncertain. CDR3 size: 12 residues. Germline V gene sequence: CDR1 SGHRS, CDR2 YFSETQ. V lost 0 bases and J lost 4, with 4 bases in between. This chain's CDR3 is CASSLATYGYTF. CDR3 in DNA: TGCGCCAGCAGCTTGGCAACCTATGGCTACACCTTC.

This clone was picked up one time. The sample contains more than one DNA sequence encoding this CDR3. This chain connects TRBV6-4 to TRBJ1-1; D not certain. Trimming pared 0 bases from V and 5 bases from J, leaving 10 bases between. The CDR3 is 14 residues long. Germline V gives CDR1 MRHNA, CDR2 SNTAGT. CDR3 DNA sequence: TGTGCCAGCAGTGACTCGAGCCGAGGGACTGAAGCTTTCTTT. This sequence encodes CASSDSSRGTEAFF.

CDR3 DNA: TGTGCCAGCAGCTTAGGGGGACAGTCCAATCAGCCCCAGCATTTT. Residues: CASSLGGQSNQPQHF. This sequence joins TRBV7-2 and TRBJ1-5, with TRBD1 matching over 7 bases. Germline V gene sequence: CDR1 SGHTA, CDR2 FQGNSA. V was clipped by 1 base and J by 3 bases; unmatched bases: 3. This CDR3 is built from 15 residues.

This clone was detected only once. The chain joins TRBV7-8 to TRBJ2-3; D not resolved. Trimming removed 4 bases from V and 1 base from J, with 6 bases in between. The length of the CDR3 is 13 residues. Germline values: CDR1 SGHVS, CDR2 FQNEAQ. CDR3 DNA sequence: TGTGCCAGCAGCTCCGCTGGCACAGATACGCAGTATTTT. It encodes CASSSAGTDTQYF.

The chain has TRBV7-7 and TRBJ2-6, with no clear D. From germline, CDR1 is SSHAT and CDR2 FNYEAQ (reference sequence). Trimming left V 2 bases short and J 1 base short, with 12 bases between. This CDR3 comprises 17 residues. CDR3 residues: CASSLFPLTSGANVLTF. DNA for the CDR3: TGTGCCAGCAGCTTATTTCCTCTTACGTCTGGGGCCAACGTCCTGACTTTC.

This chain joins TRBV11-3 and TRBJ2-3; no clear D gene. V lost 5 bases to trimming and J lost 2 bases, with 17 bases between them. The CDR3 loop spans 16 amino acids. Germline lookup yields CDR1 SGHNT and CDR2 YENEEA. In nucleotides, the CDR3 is TGTGCCAGCAGCCCCCCCAGTCGCTCCCCCACAGATACGCAGTATTTT. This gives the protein CASSPPSRSPTDTQYF. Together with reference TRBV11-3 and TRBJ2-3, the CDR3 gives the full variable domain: EAGVVQSPRYKIIEKKQPVAFWCNPISGHNTLYWYLQNLGQGPELLIRYENEEAVDDSQLPKDRFSAERLKGVDSTLKIQPAELGDSAVYLCASSPPSRSPTDTQYFGPGTRLTVL.

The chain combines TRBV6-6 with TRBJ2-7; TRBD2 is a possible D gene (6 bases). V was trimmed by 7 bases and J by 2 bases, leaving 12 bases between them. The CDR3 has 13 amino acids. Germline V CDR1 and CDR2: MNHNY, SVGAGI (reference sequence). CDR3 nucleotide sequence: TGTGCCAGCACTCCTAGCGTAGCCTACGAGCAGTACTTC. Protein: CASTPSVAYEQYF.

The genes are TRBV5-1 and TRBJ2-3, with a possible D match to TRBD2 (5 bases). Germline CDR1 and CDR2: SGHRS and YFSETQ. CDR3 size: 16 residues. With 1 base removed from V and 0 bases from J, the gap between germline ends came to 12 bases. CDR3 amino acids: CASSLITGSSTDTQYF. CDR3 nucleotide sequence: TGCGCCAGCAGCTTGATTACGGGGTCTAGCACAGATACGCAGTATTTT.

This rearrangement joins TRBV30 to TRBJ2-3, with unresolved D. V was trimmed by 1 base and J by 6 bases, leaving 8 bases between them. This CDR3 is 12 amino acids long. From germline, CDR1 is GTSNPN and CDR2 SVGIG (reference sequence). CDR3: CAWSAGRDTQYF. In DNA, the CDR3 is TGTGCCTGGAGTGCTGGTAGGGATACGCAGTATTTT.

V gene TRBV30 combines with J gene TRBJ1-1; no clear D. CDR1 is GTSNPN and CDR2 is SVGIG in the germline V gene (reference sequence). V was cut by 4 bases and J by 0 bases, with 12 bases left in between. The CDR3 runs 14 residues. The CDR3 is CAWTLGELNTEAFF. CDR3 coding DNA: TGTGCCTGGACCTTGGGTGAATTGAACACTGAAGCTTTCTTT. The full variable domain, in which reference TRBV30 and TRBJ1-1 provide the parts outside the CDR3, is SQTIHQWPATLVQPVGSPLSLECTVEGTSNPNLYWYRQAAGRGLQLLFYSVGIGQISSEVPQNLSASRPQDRQFILSSKKLLLSDSGFYLCAWTLGELNTEAFFGQGTRLTVV.

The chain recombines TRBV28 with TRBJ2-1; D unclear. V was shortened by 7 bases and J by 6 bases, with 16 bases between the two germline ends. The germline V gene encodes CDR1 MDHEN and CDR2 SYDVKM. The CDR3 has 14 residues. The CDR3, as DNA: TGTGCCAGCACCACCCCCCCAAGGCCCAATGAGCAGTTCTTC. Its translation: CASTTPPRPNEQFF.

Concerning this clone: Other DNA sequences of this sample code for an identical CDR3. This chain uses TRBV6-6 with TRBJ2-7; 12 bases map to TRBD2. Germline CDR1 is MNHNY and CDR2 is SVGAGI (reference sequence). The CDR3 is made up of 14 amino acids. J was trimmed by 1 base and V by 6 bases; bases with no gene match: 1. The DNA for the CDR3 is TGTGCCAGCAGCGGGACTAGCGGGTCCTACGAGCAGTACTTC. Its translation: CASSGTSGSYEQYF.

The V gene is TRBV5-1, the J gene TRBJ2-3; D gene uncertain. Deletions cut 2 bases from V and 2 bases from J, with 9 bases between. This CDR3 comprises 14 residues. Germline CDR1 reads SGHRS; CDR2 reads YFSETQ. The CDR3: CASSLARNTDTQYF. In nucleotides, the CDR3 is TGCGCCAGCAGCTTAGCCAGAAACACAGATACGCAGTATTTT.

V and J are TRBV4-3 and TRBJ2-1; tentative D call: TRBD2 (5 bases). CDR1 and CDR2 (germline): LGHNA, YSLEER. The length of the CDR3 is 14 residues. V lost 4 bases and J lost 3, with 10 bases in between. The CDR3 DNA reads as TGCGCCAGCAGCCCGGGGAGCTTCTACAATGAGCAGTTCTTC. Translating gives CASSPGSFYNEQFF.

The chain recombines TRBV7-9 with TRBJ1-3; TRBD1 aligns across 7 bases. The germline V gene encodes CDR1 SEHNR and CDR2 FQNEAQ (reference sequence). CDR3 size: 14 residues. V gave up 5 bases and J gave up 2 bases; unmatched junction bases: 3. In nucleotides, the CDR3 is TGTGCCAGCAGCGGGGGGACAGCTGGAAACACCATATATTTT. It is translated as CASSGGTAGNTIYF.

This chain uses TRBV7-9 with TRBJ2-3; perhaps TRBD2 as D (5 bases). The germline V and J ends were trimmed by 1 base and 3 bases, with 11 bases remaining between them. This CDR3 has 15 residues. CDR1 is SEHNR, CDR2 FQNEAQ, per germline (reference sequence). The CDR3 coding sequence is TGTGCCAGCAGCTTAGAGGGAGAGCGGACAGATACGCAGTATTTT. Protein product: CASSLEGERTDTQYF.

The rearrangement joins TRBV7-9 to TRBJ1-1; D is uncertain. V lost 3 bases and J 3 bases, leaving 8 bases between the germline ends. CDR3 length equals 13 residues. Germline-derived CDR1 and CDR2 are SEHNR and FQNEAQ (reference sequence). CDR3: CASSFMRDTEAFF. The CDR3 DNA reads TGTGCCAGCAGCTTTATGAGGGACACTGAAGCTTTCTTT.